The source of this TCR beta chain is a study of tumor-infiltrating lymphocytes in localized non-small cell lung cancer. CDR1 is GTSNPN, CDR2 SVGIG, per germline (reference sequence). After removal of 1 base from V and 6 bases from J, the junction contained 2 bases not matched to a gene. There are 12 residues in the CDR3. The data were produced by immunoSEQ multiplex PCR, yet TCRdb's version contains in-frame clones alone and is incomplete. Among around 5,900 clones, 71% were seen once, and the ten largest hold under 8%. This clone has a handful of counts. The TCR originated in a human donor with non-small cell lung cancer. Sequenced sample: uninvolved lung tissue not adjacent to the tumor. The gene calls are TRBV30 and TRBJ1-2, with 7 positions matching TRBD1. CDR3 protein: CAWSDRGNGYTF. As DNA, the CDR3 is TGTGCCTGGAGTGACAGGGGCAATGGCTACACCTTC.